These 8 T cell receptor beta chains came from one sample sequenced in a study of shared clonotypes between healthy human individuals. TCRdb's copy holds only in-frame clones and misses some; the assay was immunoSEQ multiplex PCR. The data show about 490,000 clones, with 76% seen just once and 10% to 15% held by the top ten. Sequenced input: PBMCs. These TCRs come from a woman in her forties in good health. Some clones in this sample may be carry-over from other donors' samples.

The rearrangement joins TRBV10-3 to TRBJ2-5; 10 bases match TRBD1. CDR1 ENHRY and CDR2 SYGVKD come from the germline V gene. The CDR3 is 17 residues long. V was clipped by 0 bases and J by 7 bases; unmatched bases: 11. This CDR3 reads CAISESTGGQGFGTQYF. As DNA, the CDR3 is TGTGCCATCAGTGAGTCGACGGGGGGACAGGGGTTTGGGACCCAGTACTTC.

The rearrangement joins TRBV19 to TRBJ1-5; 8 bases align to TRBD1. The CDR3 covers 14 residues. Trimming took 6 bases from V and 1 from J; bases not matched to a gene: 2. Per the germline V gene, CDR1 is LNHDA and CDR2 is SQIVND (reference sequence). CDR3 region: CASRRQGSNQPQHF. The CDR3 nucleotides are TGTGCCAGTAGAAGACAGGGGAGCAATCAGCCCCAGCATTTT.

The genes are TRBV7-3 and TRBJ2-5; TRBD1 or TRBD2 may be the D gene (7 bases each). This CDR3 contains 15 residues. V was clipped by 4 bases and J by 5 bases, with 17 bases between them. CDR1 is SGHTA and CDR2 is FQGTGA in the germline V gene. The CDR3 DNA is TGTGCCAGCAGCTCGACAGGGAGGGCAGGCGAGACCCAGTACTTC. It is translated as CASSSTGRAGETQYF. Looking up the rest from reference TRBV7-3 and TRBJ2-5 gives the full variable domain: GAGVSQTPSNKVTEKGKYVELRCDPISGHTALYWYRQSLGQGPEFLIYFQGTGAADDSGLPNDRFFAVRPEGSVSTLKIQRTERGDSAVYLCASSSTGRAGETQYFGPGTRLLVL.

This clone occurred once. The chain carries TRBV29-1 and TRBJ2-7; D not certain. The V gene lost 3 bases and the J gene lost 3 bases, with 6 bases spanning the gap. Germline CDR1 and CDR2: SQVTM and ANQGSEA. This CDR3 is built from 11 residues. As DNA, the CDR3 is TGCAGCGTTGAGGTAGGCTACGAGCAGTACTTC. This encodes CSVEVGYEQYF.

V usage is TRBV5-4 and J usage is TRBJ2-1; 7 nucleotides align to TRBD1. The CDR3 is 13 amino acids. V gave up 5 bases and J gave up 10 bases; unmatched junction bases: 9. Germline assignment: CDR1 SGHNT and CDR2 YYREEE (reference sequence). The CDR3 is CASSLPVDREQFF. The CDR3 nucleotides are TGTGCCAGCAGTCTACCCGTGGACAGGGAGCAGTTCTTC.

Comments on this clone: A read error may account for a junction end that differs from germline. The rearrangement uses TRBV5-3 and TRBJ2-1, with 8 bases that match TRBD2. TRBV5-3 is noted as an ORF with a role that remains uncertain. The CDR3 contains 15 residues. The CDR3 sequence is CASSLLSGKHNEQFF. DNA for the CDR3: TGTGCCAGCAGCTTACTTAGCGGGAAGCACAATGAGCAGTTCTTC.

The chain uses TRBV28 and TRBJ1-2; perhaps TRBD1 as D (6 bases). Germline V gene sequence: CDR1 MDHEN, CDR2 SYDVKM. CDR3 length: 11 residues. The ends were cut back, 4 bases at V and 8 bases at J, with 8 bases in the middle. The CDR3 is CASSSQGGYTF. The CDR3 DNA reads as TGTGCCAGCAGTTCACAGGGCGGCTACACCTTC.

This clone was counted only a few times. CDR3 protein: CASSFSGGALEQYF. As DNA, the CDR3 is TGTGCCAGCAGCTTTAGCGGGGGTGCCCTCGAGCAGTACTTC. The chain couples TRBV11-2 to TRBJ2-5; 9 nucleotides line up with TRBD2. The better agreement between TRBJ2-7 and the DNA end casts doubt on the J call. The germline CDR1 and CDR2 sequences are SGHAT and FQNNGV. The CDR3 length is 14 residues.